These 7 T cell receptor beta chains were sequenced from one sample in a study of blood T cell repertoires in COVID-19. Clones were read by immunoSEQ multiplex PCR, and TCRdb kept only the in-frame ones, dropping some. The table includes more than 85,000 clones, 65% to 90% detected once. What was sequenced was peripheral blood. These receptors were collected from a man aged 60-69 years with acute or convalescent COVID-19.

J is TRBJ2-2 and V is TRBV2, with TRBD1 matching 8 bases. The V segment lost 9 bases and the J segment 1 base; nucleotides outside the gene matches: 4. CDR3 length: 14 amino acids. Germline V CDR1 and CDR2: SNHLY, FYNNEI. Here the CDR3 DNA reads TGTGCCAGTTCGGACAGGGAGAACACCGGGGAGCTGTTTTTT. It translates to CASSDRENTGELFF.

The chain has TRBV7-3 and TRBJ2-6, with TRBD1 as a possible D gene (6 bases). This CDR3 is built from 14 residues. Trimming took 5 bases from V and 4 from J, leaving 9 bases between them. Looked up from germline, CDR1 is SGHTA and CDR2 is FQGTGA. The CDR3 loop reads CASSPGDGANVLTF. Here the CDR3 DNA reads TGTGCCAGCAGCCCAGGGGACGGGGCCAACGTCCTGACTTTC.

V and J are TRBV6-4 and TRBJ1-2, with 10 bases that match TRBD1. The trim removed 4 bases at V and 7 bases at J, leaving 6 bases unmatched. The CDR3 sequence is 14 residues long. The V gene's germline CDR1 is MRHNA and CDR2 SNTAGT. CDR3 protein: CASSVGTGEGGYTF. CDR3 sequence (DNA): TGTGCCAGCAGTGTCGGGACAGGGGAAGGTGGCTACACCTTC.

The rearrangement links TRBV7-2 to TRBJ1-2, with 9 bases that match TRBD1. The CDR3 extends over 15 amino acids. The J segment lost 1 base and the V segment lost 3 bases, leaving 3 bases of the junction unmatched. The germline CDR1 and CDR2 sequences are SGHTA and FQGNSA. The CDR3, as DNA: TGTGCCAGCAGCTTTACAGGGGGCAGTAACTATGGCTACACCTTC. Translation gives CASSFTGGSNYGYTF. Supplemented by reference TRBV7-2 and TRBJ1-2, the full variable domain reads GAGVSQSPSNKVTEKGKDVELRCDPISGHTALYWYRQSLGQGLEFLIYFQGNSAPDKSGLPSDRFSAERTGGSVSTLTIQRTQQEDSAVYLCASSFTGGSNYGYTFGSGTRLTVV.

The chain carries TRBV10-2 and TRBJ2-2; D might be TRBD2 (7 bases). The germline V and J ends were trimmed by 5 bases and 3 bases, with 13 bases remaining between them. Per germline, CDR1 WSHSY and CDR2 SAAADI. This CDR3 region has 15 residues. The CDR3 DNA follows: TGCGCCAGCAGTAGTGGCGGGGGCTACACCGGGGAGCTGTTTTTT. It encodes CASSSGGGYTGELFF.

The chain links TRBV30 to TRBJ1-6; 7 bases agree with TRBD1. Germline loops: CDR1 GTSNPN, CDR2 SVGIG (reference sequence). Losses at the gene ends were 5 bases for V and 4 bases for J; bases not matched to a gene: 11. The CDR3 length is 16 residues. The CDR3 is CAWRALDRRYNSPLHF. The CDR3 coding sequence is TGTGCCTGGCGGGCGCTGGACAGGCGTTATAATTCACCCCTCCACTTT.

J is TRBJ2-1 and V is TRBV2; TRBD2 aligns across 10 bases. The CDR3 totals 16 residues. Germline V gives CDR1 SNHLY, CDR2 FYNNEI. V dropped 7 bases and J dropped 1; count of bases not matched to a gene: 7. This CDR3 reads CASKSGGARSYNEQFF. The CDR3 DNA is TGTGCCAGCAAAAGCGGGGGGGCCAGATCCTACAATGAGCAGTTCTTC.